This T cell receptor (beta chain) was recovered during a study of blood T cell repertoires in COVID-19. For the study at large: Material from acute and convalescent COVID-19 was sourced from the United States, Italy and Spain. The cDNA or gDNA used as material had been derived from T cells, B-cell-depleted T cells, or PBMCs.

This CDR3 has 17 amino acids. The V end was cut by 2 bases, the J end by 8 bases, with 25 bases between. The germline gives CDR1 SGHRS, CDR2 YFSETQ. As originally analysed: How many nucleated cells were present was estimated from reference gene primer amplification. The assay was immunoSEQ multiplex PCR, and TCRdb's table has in-frame clones only and misses some. The V and J calls and clone size were taken over from that table, and D and trimming were inferred from the DNA. The sample gives fewer than 70,000 clones, 80% to 90% of which show up once; 7% to 9.5% is in the top ten. The V gene is TRBV5-1, the J gene TRBJ1-2; unclear D gene. The sequence was obtained from a man in his forties or fifties with active COVID-19. Sample: peripheral blood. For the CDR3, the DNA is TGCGCCAGCAGCTTACGGCAGAGCCTAGCCGGCTTGCAAGGCTACACCTTC. The encoded protein is CASSLRQSLAGLQGYTF.